One sample yielded the 5 T cell receptor beta chains listed below, sequenced in a study of shared clonotypes between healthy human individuals. Method: immunoSEQ multiplex PCR; TCRdb's copy keeps in-frame clones and lacks some. The sample lists some 2,400,000 clones; 95% were seen once. Sequenced: naive CD4+ T cells sorted from blood. Sample subset: CD45RA+ positively selected. The receptors stem from a man between 18 and 35 years old in good health.

The CDR3 region is CASSLPPSYAGTQYF. In DNA form, the CDR3 reads TGTGCCAGCAGCTTACCCCCAAGCTATGCGGGGACCCAGTACTTC. The V and J genes are TRBV13 and TRBJ2-5; D perhaps matches TRBD2 (5 bases). The CDR3 is 15 residues long. CDR1 and CDR2 (germline): PRHDT, FYEKMQ (reference sequence). Deletions cut 2 bases from V and 7 bases from J, with 17 bases between.

V usage is TRBV5-6 and J usage is TRBJ2-7; 10 bases align to TRBD1. Looked up from germline, CDR1 is SGHDT and CDR2 is YYEEEE. V lost 4 bases and J lost 3; bases outside the gene matches: 7. The CDR3 is 15 residues long. The CDR3 spells CASSPRRTGGYEQYF. The CDR3 nucleotides are TGTGCCAGCAGCCCCCGTCGGACAGGGGGCTACGAGCAGTACTTC.

This chain connects TRBV7-3 to TRBJ2-3, with no clear D. This CDR3 spans 15 amino acids. CDR1 and CDR2 (germline): SGHTA, FQGTGA. Trimming stripped 5 bases from V and 4 bases from J, with 16 bases between. The CDR3 nucleotides are TGTGCCAGCAGCCCCACAGCCTACACCGCAGATACGCAGTATTTT. Translation gives CASSPTAYTADTQYF.

This clone has a single count. The chain carries TRBV5-1 and TRBJ2-1, with D possibly TRBD1 on 6 matching bases. From germline, CDR1 is SGHRS and CDR2 YFSETQ. The CDR3 length is 15 residues. V lost 0 bases and J 8 bases, leaving 15 bases between the germline ends. CDR3 residues: CASSLGAGAADEQFF. DNA of the CDR3: TGCGCCAGCAGCTTGGGGGCAGGGGCCGCCGATGAGCAGTTCTTC.

The gene calls are TRBV5-1 and TRBJ2-1; a possible D gene is TRBD2 (5 bases). CDR1 is SGHRS, CDR2 YFSETQ, per germline. The V and J ends lost 4 bases and 2 bases respectively, with 13 bases between them. This CDR3 is 15 amino acids long. This CDR3 reads CASSPRPGTYNEQFF. For the CDR3, the DNA is TGCGCCAGCAGCCCGAGGCCGGGAACCTACAATGAGCAGTTCTTC. The whole variable domain, filled in from reference TRBV5-1 and TRBJ2-1, reads KAGVTQTPRYLIKTRGQQVTLSCSPISGHRSVSWYQQTPGQGLQFLFEYFSETQRNKGNFPGRFSGRQFSNSRSEMNVSTLELGDSALYLCASSPRPGTYNEQFFGPGTRLTVL.